This entry lists 30 T cell receptor beta chains sequenced from one sample in a study of T-cell reconstitution after alpha-beta-depleted transplantation in children. Preparation of the TCRbeta library used unique molecular identifiers. TCRdb passed the PCR reads through MiXCR, listing each CDR3 protein once. The table has some 200,000 distinct CDR3 sequences, less than 15% seen once; the top ten hold less than 15%. The material was PBMCs from the stem cell graft donor, obtained from the stem cell graft. The receptors were sampled from a human donor who donated a stem cell graft to a child with acute lymphoblastic leukemia.

This clonotype was observed many times. This rearrangement joins TRBV5-1 to TRBJ2-1, with a tentative D call TRBD2 (6 bases). Trimming cost V 0 bases and J 0 bases, with 10 bases left between them. Looked up from germline, CDR1 is SGHRS and CDR2 is YFSETQ. The CDR3 runs 16 residues. The CDR3 loop reads CASSLAGSGSYNEQFF. As DNA, the CDR3 is TGCGCCAGCAGCTTGGCCGGGAGTGGCTCCTACAATGAGCAGTTCTTC. Full variable domain (rest looked up from reference TRBV5-1 and TRBJ2-1): KAGVTQTPRYLIKTRGQQVTLSCSPISGHRSVSWYQQTPGQGLQFLFEYFSETQRNKGNFPGRFSGRQFSNSRSEMNVSTLELGDSALYLCASSLAGSGSYNEQFFGPGTRLTVL.

The table lists this clonotype with many counts. The rearrangement uses TRBV5-5 and TRBJ2-2, with 8 bases fitting TRBD2. CDR3 length: 16 residues. Germline trimming cut 6 bases from V and 7 bases from J; bases unmatched to any gene: 14. Per germline, CDR1 SGHKS and CDR2 YYEKEE (reference sequence). The CDR3 sequence is CASKQPGLVYGGELFF. The CDR3 coding sequence is TGTGCCAGCAAACAACCGGGACTAGTATACGGCGGGGAGCTGTTTTTT.

This clonotype has at least ten counts. The V gene is TRBV5-1, the J gene TRBJ2-7, with D possibly matching TRBD2 (6 bases). Germline values: CDR1 SGHRS, CDR2 YFSETQ. Deletions cut 7 bases from V and 5 bases from J, with 13 bases between. The CDR3 spans 12 residues. Written as DNA, the CDR3 is TGCGCCAGCCCCCGGGAGTACGACGAGCAGTACTTC. As protein: CASPREYDEQYF.

This clonotype was seen a few times. The rearrangement uses TRBV12-3 or TRBV12-4 and TRBJ2-4; TRBD2 agrees at 14 bases. This CDR3 has 18 residues. V lost 4 bases and J lost 3; bases outside the gene matches: 8. CDR3 sequence: CASSYGLAGGWDKNIQYF. Written as DNA, the CDR3 is TGTGCCAGCAGTTACGGACTAGCGGGAGGTTGGGACAAAAACATTCAGTACTTC.

In this sample, this clonotype turned up many times. V usage is TRBV12-3 or TRBV12-4 and J usage is TRBJ2-7; D not certain. Between the trimmed V and J ends, which lost 4 bases and 12 bases, there was a span of 16 bases. The CDR3 is 12 amino acids. For the CDR3, the DNA is TGTGCCAGCAGTTCAGGCCCCAGGTCAGTGTACTTC. Translating it yields CASSSGPRSVYF.

Ten or more counts support this clonotype. The rearrangement uses TRBV28 and TRBJ1-5, with D possibly matching TRBD1 (6 bases). The germline V gene has CDR1 MDHEN and CDR2 SYDVKM. The CDR3 contains 14 residues. V was clipped by 1 base and J by 10 bases, with 14 bases between them. CDR3 bases: TGTGCCAGCAGTTTATTGGCAGGGGAATCCCCCCAGCATTTT. Encoded protein: CASSLLAGESPQHF.

This clonotype was observed many times. V and J are TRBV5-6 and TRBJ1-1; 7 bases map to TRBD1. Germline V gives CDR1 SGHDT, CDR2 YYEEEE. The CDR3 is 15 amino acids. V shed 5 bases and J 5 bases; nucleotides not matched to a gene: 12. In nucleotides, the CDR3 is TGTGCCAGCAGTAGGGAGGGGGCGCGGAGAACTGAAGCTTTCTTT. It translates to CASSREGARRTEAFF. Full variable domain (missing parts from reference TRBV5-6 and TRBJ1-1): DAGVTQSPTHLIKTRGQQVTLRCSPKSGHDTVSWYQQALGQGPQFIFQYYEEEERQRGNFPDRFSGHQFPNYSSELNVNALLLGDSALYLCASSREGARRTEAFFGQGTRLTVV.

The table lists this clonotype with many counts. The chain is built from TRBV20-1 and TRBJ2-1; 9 bases are shared with TRBD2. Per the germline V gene, CDR1 is DFQATT and CDR2 is SNEGSKA (reference sequence). V was pared by 0 bases and J by 5 bases, with 5 bases of the junction left unmatched. The CDR3 contains 15 residues. The CDR3 DNA follows: TGCAGTGCTAGAGACGGCGGGAGGGTTGACAATGAGCAGTTCTTC. This encodes CSARDGGRVDNEQFF.

This clonotype was counted many times. V gene TRBV10-3 combines with J gene TRBJ1-6; 9 nucleotides match TRBD1. The V gene end was trimmed by 7 bases and the J gene end by 9 bases; junction bases not matched to a gene: 7. Per the germline V gene, CDR1 is ENHRY and CDR2 is SYGVKD. The CDR3 runs 14 residues. Here the CDR3 reads CAITRDRDTSPLHF. The CDR3 nucleotides read TGTGCCATCACCCGGGACAGGGATACTTCACCCCTCCACTTT.

This clonotype was counted at least ten times. This sequence joins TRBV5-1 and TRBJ2-7, with 9 bases matching TRBD1. Germline lookup yields CDR1 SGHRS and CDR2 YFSETQ. The junction had 5 bases not matched to a gene; V was cut back by 0 bases and J by 7 bases. The CDR3 is 14 amino acids. CDR3 sequence: CASSLGSTGGEQYF. The CDR3 DNA reads TGCGCCAGCAGCTTGGGATCGACAGGGGGGGAGCAGTACTTC.

Many counts were recorded for this clonotype. The chain employs TRBV2 and TRBJ2-5; D is undetermined. The germline CDR1 and CDR2 sequences are SNHLY and FYNNEI. The CDR3 loop spans 12 amino acids. The V end lost 8 bases, the J end lost 2 bases, and 9 bases lay between the germline ends. The CDR3 here is CASLMAQETQYF. The CDR3 nucleotides are TGTGCCAGCCTTATGGCACAAGAGACCCAGTACTTC.

This clonotype has at least ten counts. The chain links TRBV6-5 to TRBJ2-5, with 11 bases aligning to TRBD2. V shed 2 bases, J shed 5 bases, and the junction held 4 bases outside the gene matches. Germline CDR1 is MNHEY and CDR2 is SVGAGI. The CDR3 is 15 amino acids. The CDR3 sequence is CASSYGSSGRETQYF. The CDR3 DNA reads TGTGCCAGCAGTTACGGGTCTAGCGGGAGGGAGACCCAGTACTTC.

For this clonotype: Given a much more abundant clone one base away, this may be a read error. The chain is built from TRBV7-8 and TRBJ2-7; D is ambiguous. V gave up 2 bases and J gave up 7 bases, with 15 bases separating them. The V gene's germline CDR1 is SGHVS and CDR2 FQNEAQ. This CDR3 comprises 14 residues. CDR3 in DNA: TGTGCCAGCAGCTTAACCATGACGAAGCATGAGCAGTACTTC. It codes for CASSLTMTKHEQYF. The full variable domain, with the rest looked up from reference TRBV7-8 and TRBJ2-7, is GAGVSQSPRYKVAKRGQDVALRCDPISGHVSLFWYQQALGQGPEFLTYFQNEAQLDKSGLPSDRFFAERPEGSVSTLKIQRTQQEDSAVYLCASSLTMTKHEQYFGPGTRLTVT.

This clonotype showed up many times. This rearrangement joins TRBV7-6 to TRBJ1-2; D is unresolved. Germline V gene data show CDR1 as SGHVS and CDR2 as FNYEAQ. The CDR3 sequence is 15 residues long. The V end was cut by 1 base, the J end by 4 bases, with 13 bases between. DNA for the CDR3: TGTGCCAGCAGCTTAGGTGCAGGTGGCGTCTATGGCTACACCTTC. It yields the protein CASSLGAGGVYGYTF.

In its sample, this clonotype was seen many times. The chain joins TRBV12-3 or TRBV12-4 to TRBJ1-2, with TRBD1 matching over 7 bases. The CDR3 totals 14 residues. Germline trimming cut 3 bases from V and 4 bases from J; bases unmatched to any gene: 5. CDR3 in DNA: TGTGCCAGCAGTTTGAGGGGGCACGGCTATGGCTACACCTTC. This sequence encodes CASSLRGHGYGYTF.

Note on this clonotype: A read error may explain this, as a much larger clone is one base away. The V gene is TRBV11-2, the J gene TRBJ2-2; D not resolved. Germline CDR1 reads SGHAT; CDR2 reads FQNNGV. Trimming took 7 bases from V and 5 from J, leaving 14 bases between them. This CDR3 comprises 14 residues. The chain's CDR3 is CASILERATGELFF. The CDR3 DNA reads as TGTGCCAGCATCCTAGAAAGGGCAACCGGGGAGCTGTTTTTT.

The V call is TRBV10-1, the J call TRBJ2-5, with D unclear. Germline CDR1 and CDR2: WNHNN and SYGVQD (reference sequence). The V end lost 3 bases, the J end lost 2 bases, and 10 bases lay between the germline ends. The CDR3 totals 14 residues. The CDR3 region is CASSEKDVQETQYF. As DNA, the CDR3 is TGCGCCAGCAGTGAAAAGGACGTTCAAGAGACCCAGTACTTC.

The CDR3 nucleotides read TGCAGCGTTGCAAGGGATCTCTACTACGAGCAGTACTTC. This gives the protein CSVARDLYYEQYF. The chain links TRBV29-1 to TRBJ2-7; D gene unclear. CDR1 is SQVTM and CDR2 is ANQGSEA in the germline V gene. V was shortened by 4 bases and J by 3 bases, with 13 bases between the two germline ends. The CDR3 consists of 13 residues.

The sample holds many counts of this clonotype. The chain is built from TRBV3-1 and TRBJ1-2; D is unclear. Germline V gene lookup returns CDR1 LGHDT and CDR2 YNNKEL (reference sequence). The CDR3 covers 13 residues. V lost 4 bases to trimming and J lost 1 base, with 7 bases between them. DNA for the CDR3: TGTGCCAGCAGCCTGGACGGTAACTATGGCTACACCTTC. Amino acid sequence: CASSLDGNYGYTF.

The gene calls are TRBV6-4 and TRBJ1-2; D perhaps matches TRBD1 (6 bases). This CDR3 has 11 residues. CDR1 and CDR2 from the germline V gene are MRHNA and SNTAGT. Trimming stripped 6 bases from V and 6 bases from J, with 8 bases between. The CDR3 reads CASSPGDGYTF. In nucleotides, the CDR3 is TGTGCCAGCAGCCCAGGGGATGGCTACACCTTC.

This clonotype came up many times. The CDR3 DNA follows: TGTGCCAGCAGCTTAGATCATCGGGTCGCGGGACAGGCGAACACTGAAGCTTTCTTT. Its protein is CASSLDHRVAGQANTEAFF. This chain joins TRBV11-2 and TRBJ1-1, with 8 bases fitting TRBD1. The germline V gene has CDR1 SGHAT and CDR2 FQNNGV. This CDR3 is 19 amino acids long. Germline trimming cut 0 bases from V and 1 base from J; bases unmatched to any gene: 13.

This clonotype was observed many times. The rearrangement uses TRBV12-3 or TRBV12-4 and TRBJ2-7, with D maybe TRBD2 (5 bases). The CDR3 covers 14 residues. V was trimmed by 5 bases and J by 2 bases, leaving 13 bases between them. The CDR3 spells CASSTAGPTYEQYF. DNA of the CDR3: TGTGCCAGCAGTACGGCGGGTCCTACCTACGAGCAGTACTTC.

This clonotype appeared many times. CDR3 residues: CAISGLGLRQRGNYNEQFF. CDR3 nucleotide sequence: TGTGCCATCAGCGGACTGGGACTCAGACAAAGGGGGAACTACAATGAGCAGTTCTTC. The chain combines TRBV10-3 with TRBJ2-1; D may match TRBD1 or TRBD2 (6 bases each). The CDR3 covers 19 residues. Per the germline V gene, CDR1 is ENHRY and CDR2 is SYGVKD. V shed 6 bases and J shed 3 bases, with 27 bases lying between them.

In its sample, this clonotype was seen many times. The chain carries TRBV6-1 and TRBJ2-5; D gene uncertain. The CDR3 is 14 residues long. Trimming pared 2 bases from V and 5 bases from J, leaving 12 bases between. Germline values: CDR1 MNHNS, CDR2 SASEGT. CDR3 sequence (DNA): TGTGCCAGCAGTGAAATTGGAGATCTGGAGACCCAGTACTTC. Translated, it gives CASSEIGDLETQYF.

In this sample, this clonotype turned up many times. This rearrangement joins TRBV12-3 or TRBV12-4 to TRBJ1-1; D might be TRBD1 (6 bases). The CDR3 has 14 amino acids. The V end lost 5 bases, the J end lost 1 base, and 11 bases lay between the germline ends. The CDR3 reads CASSIGQRNTEAFF. The CDR3 DNA reads as TGTGCCAGCAGTATTGGACAGCGGAACACTGAAGCTTTCTTT.

The chain employs TRBV7-2 and TRBJ2-3; 10 bases map to TRBD2. Germline trimming cut 1 base from V and 5 bases from J; bases unmatched to any gene: 6. CDR1 is SGHTA and CDR2 is FQGNSA in the germline V gene. The CDR3 sequence is 16 residues long. CDR3 DNA: TGTGCCAGCAGCTTAGGTGGGCTAGCGGGAGTAGATACGCAGTATTTT. Translated: CASSLGGLAGVDTQYF.

Ten or more counts support this clonotype. The chain recombines TRBV7-9 with TRBJ2-1; perhaps TRBD2 as D (6 bases). CDR1 and CDR2 (germline): SEHNR, FQNEAQ (reference sequence). The CDR3 contains 17 residues. The ends were cut back, 0 bases at V and 0 bases at J, with 12 bases in the middle. The CDR3 coding sequence is TGTGCCAGCAGCTTAGCGAGCGGGCCCAGCTCCTACAATGAGCAGTTCTTC. Its translation: CASSLASGPSSYNEQFF.

The rearrangement links TRBV7-9 to TRBJ2-2; tentatively, D is TRBD1 or TRBD2 (6 bases each). Trimming pared 5 bases from V and 2 bases from J, leaving 18 bases between. Germline loops: CDR1 SEHNR, CDR2 FQNEAQ (reference sequence). This CDR3 spans 17 amino acids. The CDR3 DNA is TGTGCCAGCAGCCCCAGGGGACTGGCGGCAAACACCGGGGAGCTGTTTTTT. Protein product: CASSPRGLAANTGELFF.

Regarding this clonotype: A much larger clone lies a single base off, so this may be a read error. The missing conserved phenylalanine or tryptophan at the end of this CDR3 makes a read error likely. The gene calls are TRBV5-1 and TRBJ2-7, with D unresolved. This CDR3 contains 13 residues. V was pared by 0 bases and J by 7 bases, with 11 bases between. Germline loops: CDR1 SGHRS, CDR2 YFSETQ. This chain's CDR3 is CASSLVEAREQYL. The CDR3 region has the DNA TGCGCCAGCAGCTTGGTTGAAGCTCGGGAGCAGTACCTC.

This chain joins TRBV6-1 and TRBJ2-7; possible D gene TRBD2, 5 bases. Germline-derived CDR1 and CDR2 are MNHNS and SASEGT. The V end was cut by 4 bases, the J end by 3 bases, with 10 bases between. There are 13 residues in the CDR3. The CDR3 here is CASSGSGLYEQYF. CDR3 in DNA: TGTGCCAGCAGTGGAAGCGGCCTCTACGAGCAGTACTTC.